These 8 T cell receptor beta chains originate from one sample sequenced in a study of cytomegalovirus exposure and HLA in healthy donors. The PCR used 60 Vbeta and 13 Jbeta primers. Repertoires were generated with immunoSEQ multiplex PCR, while TCRdb's copy carries only in-frame clones and drops some. The sample records under 250,000 clones, 82% being singletons. Sequencing used PBMCs. All receptors derive from a woman aged 40 to 55 in good health and CMV-seronegative.

This CDR3 reads CASGRDFTDTQYF. CDR3 nucleotides: TGTGCCAGTGGGCGGGATTTCACAGATACGCAGTATTTT. The gene calls are TRBV19 and TRBJ2-3; tentative D call: TRBD2 (6 bases). Germline CDR1 and CDR2: LNHDA and SQIVND (reference sequence). Trimming took 8 bases from V and 2 from J, leaving 11 bases between them. The CDR3 runs 13 residues. The full variable domain, rest sourced from reference TRBV19 and TRBJ2-3, is DGGITQSPKYLFRKEGQNVTLSCEQNLNHDAMYWYRQDPGQGLRLIYYSQIVNDFQKGDIAEGYSVSREKKESFPLTVTSAQKNPTAFYLCASGRDFTDTQYFGPGTRLTVL.

The chain links TRBV5-1 to TRBJ2-5; D is possibly TRBD1 (6 bases). This CDR3 has 17 residues. Germline lookup yields CDR1 SGHRS and CDR2 YFSETQ. Trimming removed 0 bases from V and 5 bases from J, with 20 bases in between. In nucleotides, the CDR3 is TGCGCCAGCAGCTTGGCCATTTCCGGGACAATTGGGGAGACCCAGTACTTC. Its translation is CASSLAISGTIGETQYF.

In its sample, this clone was seen a few times. The chain couples TRBV11-2 to TRBJ2-4; 12 nucleotides agree with TRBD2. J was trimmed by 2 bases and V by 5 bases; bases with no gene match: 10. The CDR3 consists of 18 residues. In germline, CDR1 is SGHAT, CDR2 FQNNGV. The CDR3 bases are TGTGCCAGCAGCCCGTATTCCCGGACTAGCGGGACCAAAAACATTCAGTACTTC. Translation gives CASSPYSRTSGTKNIQYF.

This chain links TRBV19 with TRBJ2-7, with 15 bases fitting TRBD2. CDR1 is LNHDA and CDR2 is SQIVND in the germline V gene (reference sequence). The trim removed 4 bases at V and 5 bases at J, leaving 9 bases unmatched. The CDR3 has 17 amino acids. The CDR3 is CASSRTSGRALVDEQYF. In nucleotides, the CDR3 is TGTGCCAGTAGTAGGACTAGCGGGAGGGCCCTCGTCGACGAGCAGTACTTC. Filled out from reference TRBV19 and TRBJ2-7, the complete variable domain reads DGGITQSPKYLFRKEGQNVTLSCEQNLNHDAMYWYRQDPGQGLRLIYYSQIVNDFQKGDIAEGYSVSREKKESFPLTVTSAQKNPTAFYLCASSRTSGRALVDEQYFGPGTRLTVT.

The V and J genes are TRBV4-1 and TRBJ2-7, with 9 nucleotides matching TRBD1. CDR3 length: 16 amino acids. Germline CDR1 is MGHRA and CDR2 is YSYEKL. J lost 2 bases, V lost 1 base, and 6 bases had no gene match. The CDR3 nucleotides are TGCGCCAGCAGCCAAGCCCCGGGACAGGGCACCTACGAGCAGTACTTC. Translated, it gives CASSQAPGQGTYEQYF.

The V call is TRBV29-1, the J call TRBJ2-5; possible D gene TRBD1, 7 bases. In germline, CDR1 is SQVTM, CDR2 ANQGSEA. The CDR3 totals 12 residues. The CDR3 DNA is TGCACCGGGGGACAGTCCCAAGAGACCCAGTACTTC. This codes for CTGGQSQETQYF.

The gene calls are TRBV2 and TRBJ2-7; D is possibly TRBD2 (6 bases). The CDR3 sequence is 14 residues long. V dropped 6 bases and J dropped 0 bases, with 12 bases sitting between them. Germline values: CDR1 SNHLY, CDR2 FYNNEI. The CDR3 DNA reads as TGTGCCAGCAGGGAGACTAGTGTCTCCTACGAGCAGTACTTC. This gives the protein CASRETSVSYEQYF.

The chain is built from TRBV5-8 and TRBJ1-4; 8 bases map to TRBD1. The CDR3 contains 15 residues. Losses at the gene ends were 2 bases for V and 8 bases for J; bases not matched to a gene: 8. The V gene's germline CDR1 is SGHTS and CDR2 YDEGEE. The CDR3 reads CASSLPGGEREKLFF. For the CDR3, the DNA is TGTGCCAGCAGCTTACCAGGGGGCGAACGAGAAAAACTGTTTTTT.